This TCR beta chain was found in a study of a mutant IDH1 vaccine in newly diagnosed glioma. Study information: Once 4-6 weeks had passed after radiotherapy alone, vaccination started, or it started with temozolomide cycles. Before enrollment, patients got radiotherapy alone, temozolomide alone, or mostly the combination.

The CDR3 is made up of 14 amino acids. Germline V gene lookup returns CDR1 MNHEY and CDR2 SVGAGI. The V and J ends lost 6 bases and 5 bases respectively, with 11 bases between them. Time point here: week 35, safety follow-up. Each dose of the vaccine consisted of 300 ug of mutant IDH1 20-mer peptide, with topical imiquimod. Patients came in for eight vaccinations, in weeks 1, 3, 5, 7, 11, 15, 19 and 23. With regard to this clone: The antigen remains undetermined.

Whole-study findings and limits: Any relationship between pseudoprogression and changes in top peripheral T cell clonotypes seemed absent.

The repertoire was sequenced with immunoSEQ multiplex PCR; TCRdb's copy has only in-frame clones and lacks some. The profile shows 65,000 to 85,000 clones, approximately 86% of them singletons. The chain joins TRBV6-5 to TRBJ1-6, with a possible D match to TRBD1 (5 bases). Source: PBMCs, taken from a glioma patient whose treatment included an IDH1 peptide vaccine. The receptor was derived from a man between 25 and 39 years old with glioma. The CDR3: CASRRGSNNSPLHF. As DNA, the CDR3 is TGTGCCAGCAGGAGGGGCTCTAATAATTCACCCCTCCACTTT.